Below, 19 T cell receptor beta chains from the same sample are listed, as sequenced in a study of blood T cell repertoires in COVID-19. Assay: immunoSEQ multiplex PCR; the TCRdb copy retains only in-frame clones and omits some. Of some 150,000 clones in the sample, about 89% were seen once. The sample taken for sequencing was peripheral blood. The receptors were sampled from a middle-aged man with active COVID-19.

The gene calls are TRBV9 and TRBJ1-1; tentatively, D is TRBD1 (5 bases). Looked up from germline, CDR1 is SGDLS and CDR2 is YYNGEE. The V gene lost 0 bases and the J gene lost 0 bases, with 12 bases spanning the gap. The CDR3 is 16 residues long. The CDR3 coding sequence is TGTGCCAGCAGCGTAGCCCCCGACAGAGTGAACACTGAAGCTTTCTTT. Encoded protein: CASSVAPDRVNTEAFF.

This chain joins TRBV19 and TRBJ1-4; D is possibly TRBD1 (6 bases). V was cut by 6 bases and J by 7 bases, with 15 bases left in between. The germline gives CDR1 LNHDA, CDR2 SQIVND (reference sequence). The CDR3 has 14 amino acids. The CDR3 here is CASRSPYRAEKLFF. DNA of the CDR3: TGTGCCAGTAGATCGCCCTACAGGGCTGAAAAACTGTTTTTT.

V gene TRBV5-1 combines with J gene TRBJ1-1; 10 bases line up with TRBD1. The germline V gene encodes CDR1 SGHRS and CDR2 YFSETQ. The CDR3 totals 16 residues. V was clipped by 0 bases and J by 3 bases; unmatched bases: 5. CDR3 in amino acids: CASSLGLGTGDTEAFF. As DNA, the CDR3 is TGCGCCAGCAGCTTGGGGTTAGGGACAGGGGACACTGAAGCTTTCTTT.

The chain couples TRBV5-4 to TRBJ2-1, with 9 bases lining up with TRBD2. V was clipped by 3 bases and J by 4 bases; unmatched bases: 8. This CDR3 region has 16 residues. Germline V gene data show CDR1 as SGHNT and CDR2 as YYREEE (reference sequence). The CDR3 loop reads CASSSGGLAGYNEQFF. Here the CDR3 DNA reads TGTGCCAGCAGCTCCGGGGGGCTAGCGGGGTACAATGAGCAGTTCTTC.

This chain connects TRBV6-5 to TRBJ2-2; 7 bases fit TRBD1. Germline CDR1 and CDR2: MNHEY and SVGAGI. The CDR3 is 16 amino acids. J lost 1 base, V lost 3 bases, and 5 bases had no gene match. This CDR3 reads CASSYKGALNTGELFF. The CDR3 coding sequence is TGTGCCAGCAGTTATAAGGGGGCCCTGAACACCGGGGAGCTGTTTTTT.

The chain has TRBV7-8 and TRBJ2-2; D may be TRBD2 (6 bases). The CDR3 has 14 residues. The germline CDR1 and CDR2 sequences are SGHVS and FQNEAQ. Trimming left V 2 bases short and J 5 bases short, with 9 bases between. The CDR3 DNA reads TGTGCCAGCAGCTTATACGGGGGAACCGGGGAGCTGTTTTTT. Translation: CASSLYGGTGELFF.

The genes are TRBV10-3 and TRBJ2-1; 8 nucleotides match TRBD2. This CDR3 has 18 residues. Trimming took 1 base from V and 7 from J; bases not matched to a gene: 15. The germline gives CDR1 ENHRY, CDR2 SYGVKD. CDR3 protein: CAISEWAGKRGPKNEQFF. The CDR3 nucleotides are TGTGCCATCAGTGAGTGGGCTGGGAAGCGGGGGCCAAAGAATGAGCAGTTCTTC.

This rearrangement joins TRBV9 to TRBJ2-5; 10 bases are shared with TRBD2. The germline V gene has CDR1 SGDLS and CDR2 YYNGEE. CDR3 length: 15 residues. The V gene end was trimmed by 4 bases and the J gene end by 5 bases; junction bases not matched to a gene: 8. This CDR3 reads CASSTASGGSETQYF. CDR3 in DNA: TGTGCCAGCAGCACCGCTAGCGGGGGTTCGGAGACCCAGTACTTC.

The chain joins TRBV9 to TRBJ2-7; D perhaps matches TRBD2 (6 bases). CDR1 is SGDLS and CDR2 is YYNGEE in the germline V gene. V gave up 4 bases and J gave up 3 bases, with 17 bases separating them. This CDR3 spans 15 amino acids. CDR3 nucleotide sequence: TGTGCCAGCAGCCCCTCGGGCGGGGCTCACTACGAGCAGTACTTC. This sequence encodes CASSPSGGAHYEQYF.

As to this clone: One end of the junction does not line up with germline, which may come from a read error. The chain links TRBV29-1 to TRBJ2-5; tentatively, D is TRBD2 (6 bases). Germline V gives CDR1 SQVTM, CDR2 ANQGSEA. This CDR3 is 17 amino acids long. The CDR3 bases are TGCAGCGTTTCCCCCCCCAGACTCCAGCGGGCCCAAGAGACCCAATACTTC. This translates into CSVSPPRLQRAQETQYF.

V usage is TRBV18 and J usage is TRBJ2-7; 8 bases align to TRBD1. The CDR3 consists of 12 residues. Germline V gene data show CDR1 as KGHSH and CDR2 as LQKENI. J lost 6 bases, V lost 7 bases, and 5 bases had no gene match. The CDR3 DNA reads as TGTGCCAGCTTCGGACAGGGCGGCGAGCAGTACTTC. Its protein is CASFGQGGEQYF. Full variable domain (rest looked up from reference TRBV18 and TRBJ2-7): NAGVMQNPRHLVRRRGQEARLRCSPMKGHSHVYWYRQLPEEGLKFMVYLQKENIIDESGMPKERFSAEFPKEGPSILRIQQVVRGDSAAYFCASFGQGGEQYFGPGTRLTVT.

This clone was detected once. Germline and junction disagree at one end, which may indicate a read error. The J gene is TRBJ1-2, the V gene TRBV29-1; 7 bases agree with TRBD1. There are 15 residues in the CDR3. Germline V lookup: CDR1 SQVTM, CDR2 ANQGSEA. The CDR3 spells CSVGGQGVTGYAYTF. CDR3 nucleotides: TGCAGCGTTGGTGGGCAGGGGGTGACGGGGTATGCCTACACCTTC.

This chain links TRBV28 with TRBJ1-2; possibly TRBD1 for D (5 bases). The germline gives CDR1 MDHEN, CDR2 SYDVKM. The CDR3 has 13 amino acids. V lost 3 bases and J 2 bases, leaving 7 bases between the germline ends. The CDR3: CASSLGGNYGYTF. The CDR3 region has the DNA TGTGCCAGCAGTTTGGGGGGGAACTATGGCTACACCTTC.

The chain combines TRBV20-1 with TRBJ2-5; no clear D. CDR1 DFQATT and CDR2 SNEGSKA come from the germline V gene (reference sequence). This CDR3 is 11 amino acids long. Trimming pared 2 bases from V and 5 bases from J, leaving 6 bases between. The CDR3 sequence is CSARTWETQYF. Written as DNA, the CDR3 is TGCAGTGCTAGAACTTGGGAGACCCAGTACTTC.

The V call is TRBV3-1 (or the pseudogene TRBV3-2), the J call TRBJ1-6; 9 bases are shared with TRBD1. CDR3 length equals 14 residues. Trimming at V came to 4 bases and at J to 11 bases, leaving 6 bases not matched to a gene. CDR1 and CDR2 (germline): LGHDT, YNNKEL (reference sequence). This chain's CDR3 is CASSRGTGQPPLHF. CDR3 bases: TGTGCCAGCAGCCGAGGGACAGGGCAACCACCCCTCCACTTT.

V and J are TRBV5-4 and TRBJ2-5, with TRBD2 matching 8 bases. V dropped 4 bases and J dropped 4; count of bases not matched to a gene: 9. Germline CDR1 and CDR2: SGHNT and YYREEE (reference sequence). This CDR3 has 15 amino acids. The CDR3 DNA follows: TGTGCCAGCAGCCGCCCGGGGAGCGGGGGAGAGACCCAGTACTTC. Protein product: CASSRPGSGGETQYF.

The rearrangement uses TRBV19 and TRBJ1-5, with D unclear. Germline lookup yields CDR1 LNHDA and CDR2 SQIVND (reference sequence). This CDR3 has 12 amino acids. Trimming took off 4 bases at V and 6 bases at J, with 7 bases between the two ends. CDR3 residues: CASSNPSQPQHF. The CDR3 nucleotides read TGTGCCAGTAGTAATCCATCTCAGCCCCAGCATTTT.

The V call is TRBV15, the J call TRBJ1-5, with D possibly being TRBD1 (5 bases). Germline V gives CDR1 LNHNV, CDR2 YYDKDF (reference sequence). With 0 bases removed from V and 4 bases from J, the gap between germline ends came to 10 bases. CDR3 length equals 15 residues. In DNA form, the CDR3 reads TGTGCCACCAGCAGAGATCTCGGGGGGAATCAGCCCCAGCATTTT. Its protein product is CATSRDLGGNQPQHF.

This clone is a singleton in its sample. This chain joins TRBV7-2 and TRBJ2-4; D is possibly TRBD1 (7 bases). The CDR3 covers 14 residues. The V and J ends lost 5 bases and 8 bases respectively, with 16 bases between them. Germline V gene lookup returns CDR1 SGHTA and CDR2 FQGNSA. For the CDR3, the DNA is TGTGCCAGCAGCCCCCCGACAGGGAGGTACATTCAGTACTTC. It yields the protein CASSPPTGRYIQYF.